This entry concerns a single T cell receptor (beta chain). Its antigen remains unidentified. No qualities accompany the bases; no much larger clone lies one base away. The data originate from a study of blood T cell repertoires in COVID-19 (TCRdb year 2020). Study-level background: Samples covering the acute and convalescent phases of COVID-19 were provided by collaborators in the United States, Italy and Spain. The prospective study material was composed of cDNA or gDNA derived from T cells, B-cell-depleted T cells, or PBMCs. The dataset comprised deeply sampled blood TCRbeta repertoires from subjects exposed to, actively infected with, or recovered from COVID-19. A freely available public database, intended as a resource for researchers studying the immune response to SARS-CoV-2, is where the repertoires were released. Samples were obtained from the ongoing ImmuneRACE study (first 160 participants) and from 1,254 subjects provided by 6 global collaborators. Sample metadata almost always included a de-identified subject ID, COVID-19 status, age in years and sex. HLA class I and class II types, where available, came from metadata supplied by the sample provider rather than from assay-based typing.

Participants in the prospective study were enrolled through a virtual design, were aged about 18 to 100 years, and lived in roughly 24 United States geographic areas. In the prospective study, participants were assigned to cohorts based on the clinical history participants reported in a screening survey and a study questionnaire. Recovered participants in ImmuneRACE Cohort 3 were defined by two consecutive negative NP/OP PCR tests, clearance by a healthcare professional, or resolution of symptoms. In the prospective study, mobile phlebotomists collected whole blood, serum and a nasopharyngeal or oropharyngeal swab from each participant. Participants in the prospective study had the option to provide additional blood draws and questionnaires over a roughly two-month period. Before DNA extraction, prospective study blood samples were shipped either frozen or at room temperature. Study-wide findings and limitations: Clinical and demographic metadata were provided uncurated, with the amount varying by source and participant.

The V end gives up 6 bases and the J end 3 bases, leaving 4 bases in the junction not matched to a gene. From the germline V gene (reference sequence), CDR1 is LNHNV and CDR2 is YYDKDF. The cysteine opens and the phenylalanine closes a CDR3 of 14 amino acids. Just the 42-base CDR3 DNA is kept, in frame starting at base 1. The immunoSEQ Assay, a bias-controlled multiplex PCR, was used to amplify TCRbeta CDR3 regions from genomic DNA. In the paper's pipeline: Nucleated cell counts per sample were estimated from amplification of reference gene primers within the assay. To quantify the absolute abundance of each unique TCRbeta CDR3 rearrangement, sequence reads were collapsed and filtered. Productive Simpson clonality was computed per sample as the square root of Simpson's diversity index over productive rearrangements. In TCRdb, the immuneACCESS table is reduced to in-frame sequences with V and J assigned. These tables do not hold every clone; where another copy was compared, an unresolved V gene accounts for under half, and the others remain unexplained. Clone size and V and J calls were adopted from that table, with D and trimming inferred from the DNA. This sample holds about 440,000 clones; about 92% were observed only once. 0.6% of the sample comes from the top ten.

This receptor was obtained from a man aged 18 to 29 who had recovered from COVID-19. The material sequenced was PBMCs or T cells enriched from blood (not recorded which). The sequence joins TRBV15 to TRBJ2-2, with TRBD1 matching 7 junction bases. CDR3 protein: CATRRQGDTGELFF. The DNA sequence follows: TGTGCCACCAGGAGACAGGGTGACACCGGGGAGCTGTTTTTT.